The source of this T cell receptor (beta chain) is a study of Tregs in tolerant kidney transplant recipients. Germline CDR1 reads SGDLS; CDR2 reads YYNGEE. CDR3 length: 15 residues. Trimming removed 2 bases from V and 4 bases from J, with 13 bases in between. Here immunoSEQ multiplex PCR was the method, and the copy in TCRdb shows in-frame clones only, minus some. The sample consists of approximately 90,000 clones, just over 90% of them appearing once. This clonotype originated in a human donor in good health. This chain links TRBV9 with TRBJ2-1; tentatively, D is TRBD1 (6 bases). Source material: CD8+ T cells from blood. The CDR3 nucleotides read TGTGCCAGCAGCGTTGACAGGTACTCTTACAATGAGCAGTTCTTC. It is translated as CASSVDRYSYNEQFF.